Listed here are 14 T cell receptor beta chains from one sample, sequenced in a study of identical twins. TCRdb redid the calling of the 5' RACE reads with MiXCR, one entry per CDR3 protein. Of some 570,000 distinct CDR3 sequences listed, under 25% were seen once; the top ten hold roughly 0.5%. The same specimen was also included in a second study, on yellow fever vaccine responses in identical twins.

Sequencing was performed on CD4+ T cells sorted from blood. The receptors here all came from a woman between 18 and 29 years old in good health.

DNA for the CDR3: TGTGCCAGCAGAAGGACAGGGGCTACCTACGAGCAGTACGTC. Translation: CASRRTGATYEQYV. The V call is TRBV28, the J call TRBJ2-7, with 9 nucleotides matching TRBD1. The V segment lost 6 bases and the J segment 2 bases; nucleotides outside the gene matches: 5. The CDR3 is 14 amino acids. The germline gives CDR1 MDHEN, CDR2 SYDVKM.

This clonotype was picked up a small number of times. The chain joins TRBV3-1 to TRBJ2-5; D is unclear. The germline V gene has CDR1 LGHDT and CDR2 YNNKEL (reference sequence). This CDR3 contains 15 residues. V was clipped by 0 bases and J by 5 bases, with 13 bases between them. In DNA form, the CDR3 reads TGTGCCAGCAGCCAAGATACTGTGAGTGGGGAGACCCAGTACTTC. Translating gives CASSQDTVSGETQYF.

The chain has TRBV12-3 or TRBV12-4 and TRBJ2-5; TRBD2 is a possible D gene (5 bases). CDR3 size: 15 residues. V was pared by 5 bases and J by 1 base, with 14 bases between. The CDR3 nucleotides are TGTGCCAGCAGTGGACTCGCGCCTCGCCAAGAGACCCAGTACTTC. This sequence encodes CASSGLAPRQETQYF.

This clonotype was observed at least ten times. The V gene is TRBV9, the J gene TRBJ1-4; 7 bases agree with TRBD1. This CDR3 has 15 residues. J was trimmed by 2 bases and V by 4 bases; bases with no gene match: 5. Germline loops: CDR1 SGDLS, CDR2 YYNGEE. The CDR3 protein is CASSPQGGTNEKLFF. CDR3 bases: TGTGCCAGCAGCCCTCAGGGGGGGACTAATGAAAAACTGTTTTTT.

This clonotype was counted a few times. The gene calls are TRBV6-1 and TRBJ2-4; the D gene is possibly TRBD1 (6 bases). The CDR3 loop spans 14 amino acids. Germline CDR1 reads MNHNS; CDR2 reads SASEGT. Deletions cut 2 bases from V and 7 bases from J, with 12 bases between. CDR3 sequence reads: CASSESRGRNIQYF. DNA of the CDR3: TGTGCCAGCAGTGAATCCAGGGGAAGGAACATTCAGTACTTC.

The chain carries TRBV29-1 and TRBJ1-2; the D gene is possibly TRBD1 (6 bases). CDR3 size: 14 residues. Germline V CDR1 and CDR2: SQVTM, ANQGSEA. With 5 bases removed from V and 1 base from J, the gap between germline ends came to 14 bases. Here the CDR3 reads CSVRGQNYNYGYTF. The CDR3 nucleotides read TGCAGCGTTCGGGGGCAGAACTATAACTATGGCTACACCTTC.

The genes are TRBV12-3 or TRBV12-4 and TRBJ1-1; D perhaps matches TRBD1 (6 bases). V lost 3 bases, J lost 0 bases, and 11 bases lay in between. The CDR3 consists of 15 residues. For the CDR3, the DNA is TGTGCCAGCAGTTTTCGGGGGGCAATGAACACTGAAGCTTTCTTT. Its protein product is CASSFRGAMNTEAFF.

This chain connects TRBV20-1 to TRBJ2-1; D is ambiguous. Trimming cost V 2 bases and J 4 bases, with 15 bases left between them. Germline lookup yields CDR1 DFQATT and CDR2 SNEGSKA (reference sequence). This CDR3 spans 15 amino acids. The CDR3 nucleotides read TGCAGTGCTAGACCTGGGCAGGACCCGTACAATGAGCAGTTCTTC. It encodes CSARPGQDPYNEQFF.

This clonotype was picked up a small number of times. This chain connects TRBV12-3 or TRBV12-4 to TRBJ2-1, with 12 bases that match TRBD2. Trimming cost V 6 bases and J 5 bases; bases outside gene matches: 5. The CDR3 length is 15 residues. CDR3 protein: CASSRGLAGNNEQFF. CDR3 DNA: TGTGCCAGCAGCCGGGGACTAGCGGGCAACAATGAGCAGTTCTTC.

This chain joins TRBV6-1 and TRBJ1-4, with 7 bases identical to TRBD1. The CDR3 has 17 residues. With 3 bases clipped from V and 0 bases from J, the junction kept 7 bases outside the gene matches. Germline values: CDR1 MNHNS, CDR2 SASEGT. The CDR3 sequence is CASSDLTGIPTNEKLFF. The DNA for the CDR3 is TGTGCCAGCAGTGACCTGACAGGGATCCCAACTAATGAAAAACTGTTTTTT.

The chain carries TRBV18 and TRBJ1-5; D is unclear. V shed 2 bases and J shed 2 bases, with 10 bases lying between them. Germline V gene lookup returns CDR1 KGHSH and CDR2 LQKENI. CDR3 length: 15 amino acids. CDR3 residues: CASSPVSEGNQPQHF. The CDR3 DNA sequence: TGTGCCAGCTCACCAGTTTCGGAGGGCAATCAGCCCCAGCATTTT.

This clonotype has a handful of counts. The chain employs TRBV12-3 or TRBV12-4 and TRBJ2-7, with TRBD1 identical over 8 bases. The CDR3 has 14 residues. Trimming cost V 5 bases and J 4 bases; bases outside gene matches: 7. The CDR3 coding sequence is TGTGCCAGCAGTACCAGGGGGCCTCCATACGAGCAGTACTTC. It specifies CASSTRGPPYEQYF.

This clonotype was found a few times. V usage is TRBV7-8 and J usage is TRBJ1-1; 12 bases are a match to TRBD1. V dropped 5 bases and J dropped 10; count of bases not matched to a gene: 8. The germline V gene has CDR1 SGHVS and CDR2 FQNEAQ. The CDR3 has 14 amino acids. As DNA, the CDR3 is TGTGCCAGCAGCCCTCGGGACAGGGGGCCTGGAGCTTTCTTT. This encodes CASSPRDRGPGAFF.

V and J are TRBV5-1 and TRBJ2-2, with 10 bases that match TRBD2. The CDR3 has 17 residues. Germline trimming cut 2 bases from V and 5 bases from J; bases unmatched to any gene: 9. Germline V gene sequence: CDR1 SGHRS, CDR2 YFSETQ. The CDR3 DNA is TGCGCCAGCAGCTTCACAGGACTAGCGGACATGACCGGGGAGCTGTTTTTT. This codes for CASSFTGLADMTGELFF.